This TCR beta chain appears in the sequencing data of a study of control samples from healthy donors and cancer patients. Germline values: CDR1 SGDLS, CDR2 YYNGEE. Trimming stripped 4 bases from V and 5 bases from J, with 12 bases between. CDR3 length: 13 residues. The table came from immunoSEQ multiplex PCR; TCRdb's copy has only in-frame clones and leaves some out. The repertoire shows approximately 190,000 clones; the top ten hold around 2%. The sequenced material came from blood. The chain links TRBV9 to TRBJ2-5; D tentatively fits TRBD1 or TRBD2 (5 bases each). The TCR comes from a woman aged 25 to 39 in good health. As DNA, the CDR3 is TGTGCCAGCAGCCGGGCTGAGGGGGAGACCCAGTACTTC. The encoded protein is CASSRAEGETQYF.